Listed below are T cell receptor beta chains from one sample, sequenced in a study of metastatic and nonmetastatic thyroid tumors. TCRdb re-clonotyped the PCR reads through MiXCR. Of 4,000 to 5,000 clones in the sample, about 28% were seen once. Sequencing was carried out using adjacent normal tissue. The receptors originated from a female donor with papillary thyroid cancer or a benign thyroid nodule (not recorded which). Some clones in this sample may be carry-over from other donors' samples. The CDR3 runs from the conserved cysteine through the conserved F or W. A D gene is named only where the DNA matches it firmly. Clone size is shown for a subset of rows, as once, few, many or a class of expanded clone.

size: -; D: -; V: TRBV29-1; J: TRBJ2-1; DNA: TGCAGCGTTGATGGTATGGGACTCAATGAGCAGTTCTTC; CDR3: CSVDGMGLNEQFF
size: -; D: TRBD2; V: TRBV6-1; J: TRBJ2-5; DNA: TGTGCCAGCATCCCCGCGCGGGCGGGAGCACAAGAGACCCAGTACTTC; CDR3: CASIPARAGAQETQYF
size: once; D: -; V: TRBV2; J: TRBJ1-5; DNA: TGTGCCAGCAAACCCAGCGGGCCCAGGGCCGGGGTCGTCAATCAGCCCCAGCATTTT; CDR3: CASKPSGPRAGVVNQPQHF
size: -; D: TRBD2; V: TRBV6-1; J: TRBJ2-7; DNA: TGTGCCAGCAGTCTGACTAGCGGCTACGAGCAGTACTTC; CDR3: CASSLTSGYEQYF
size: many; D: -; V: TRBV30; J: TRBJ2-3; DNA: TGTGCCTGGAGAAGTGGGACCTTACGATTAGATACGCAGTATTTT; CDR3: CAWRSGTLRLDTQYF
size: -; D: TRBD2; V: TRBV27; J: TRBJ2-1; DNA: TGTGCCAGCAGTCCGACTAGCGGGAGCGTCAATGAGCAGTTCTTC; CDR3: CASSPTSGSVNEQFF
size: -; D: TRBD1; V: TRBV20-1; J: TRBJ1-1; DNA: TGCAGTGCTAGGGGGACAGGGGCTATCAACACTGAAGCTTTCTTT; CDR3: CSARGTGAINTEAFF
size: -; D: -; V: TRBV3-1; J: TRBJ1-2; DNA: TGTGCCAGCAGCCAAGGCGTTGGAAGGGCAAATGGCTACACCTTC; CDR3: CASSQGVGRANGYTF
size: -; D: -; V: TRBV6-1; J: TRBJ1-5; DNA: TGTGCCAGCAGTGAGGCGGCGGGACCCCAGCATTTT; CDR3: CASSEAAGPQHF
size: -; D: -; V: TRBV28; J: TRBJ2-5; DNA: TGTGCCAGCAGTATGGTACACCTAGAAGAGACCCACTCCTTC; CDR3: CASSMVHLEETHSF
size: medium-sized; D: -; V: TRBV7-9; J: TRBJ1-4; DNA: TGTGCCAGCAGCTTAGGGCAGGGTGGTGAAAAACTGTTTTTT; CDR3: CASSLGQGGEKLFF
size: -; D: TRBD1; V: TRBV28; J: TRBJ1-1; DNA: TGTGCCAGCAGCTGGGGGCGGGACAGTCCGAACACTGAAGCTTTCTTT; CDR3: CASSWGRDSPNTEAFF
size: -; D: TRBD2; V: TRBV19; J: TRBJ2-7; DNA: TGTGCCAGTAGTATAGGAGGCCTAGCGGGAGGCGAGCAGTACTTC; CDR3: CASSIGGLAGGEQYF
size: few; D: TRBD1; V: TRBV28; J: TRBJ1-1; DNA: TGTGCCAGCAGGTTCCTCCGGGACAGGGGGACTGAAGCTTTCTTT; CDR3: CASRFLRDRGTEAFF
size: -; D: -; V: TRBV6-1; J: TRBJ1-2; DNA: TGTGCCAGCAAGTGGGGGGTAGGTGGCTACACCTTC; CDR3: CASKWGVGGYTF
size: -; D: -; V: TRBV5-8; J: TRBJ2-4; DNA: TGTGCCAGCAGCTTGGCGGGGGGCGCATCCCTTCAGTACTTC; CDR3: CASSLAGGASLQYF
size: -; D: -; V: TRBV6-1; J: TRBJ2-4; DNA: TGTGCCAGCAGTAGCGGACCTGCGGTCATTCAGTACTTC; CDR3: CASSSGPAVIQYF
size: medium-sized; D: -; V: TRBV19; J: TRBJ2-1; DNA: TGTGCCAGTAGTATTCCCAGCGGCACGAGCTCCTACAATGAGCAGTTCTTC; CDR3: CASSIPSGTSSYNEQFF
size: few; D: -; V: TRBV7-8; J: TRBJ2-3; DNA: TGTGCCAGCAGCCGGTTGGGCGATACGCAGTATTTT; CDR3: CASSRLGDTQYF
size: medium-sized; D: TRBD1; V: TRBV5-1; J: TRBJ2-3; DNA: TGCGCCAGCAGGGGTCAAGGGGGCTCAGATACGCAGTATTTT; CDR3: CASRGQGGSDTQYF
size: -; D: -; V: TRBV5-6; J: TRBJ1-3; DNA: TGTGCCAGCAGCTTGCTTAGTAGGACGTCTGGAAACACCATATATTTT; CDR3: CASSLLSRTSGNTIYF
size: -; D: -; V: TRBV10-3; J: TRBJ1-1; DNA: TGTGCCATCAGTGCAGGGGAACGGGTTGAAGCTTTCTTT; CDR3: CAISAGERVEAFF
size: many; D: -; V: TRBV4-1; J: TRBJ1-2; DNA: TGCGCCAGCAGCCAAGAAAGTGGCAGGGGCAACTATGGCTACACCTTC; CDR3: CASSQESGRGNYGYTF
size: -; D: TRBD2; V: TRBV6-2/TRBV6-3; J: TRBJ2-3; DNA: TGTGCCAGCAAAGCGGGAGGGAGGCCAGGTACGCAGTATTTT; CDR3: CASKAGGRPGTQYF
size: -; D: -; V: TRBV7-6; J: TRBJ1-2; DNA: TGTGCCAGCAGCTTAGGTGGGGGGGAGGTATATGGCTACACCTTC; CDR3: CASSLGGGEVYGYTF
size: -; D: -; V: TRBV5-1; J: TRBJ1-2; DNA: TGCGCCAGCAGGGGGGTAACTGACTATGGCTACACCTTC; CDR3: CASRGVTDYGYTF
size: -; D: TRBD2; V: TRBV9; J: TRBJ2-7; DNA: TGTGCCAGCAGCGGGCCGGCGGGACTAGCGGAAGGGAGCTCCTACGAGCAGTACTTC; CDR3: CASSGPAGLAEGSSYEQYF
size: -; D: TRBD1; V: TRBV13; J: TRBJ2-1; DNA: TGTGCCAGCAGCTTAGGAAGGGGGACAGGAGTGGATGAGCAGTTCTTC; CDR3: CASSLGRGTGVDEQFF